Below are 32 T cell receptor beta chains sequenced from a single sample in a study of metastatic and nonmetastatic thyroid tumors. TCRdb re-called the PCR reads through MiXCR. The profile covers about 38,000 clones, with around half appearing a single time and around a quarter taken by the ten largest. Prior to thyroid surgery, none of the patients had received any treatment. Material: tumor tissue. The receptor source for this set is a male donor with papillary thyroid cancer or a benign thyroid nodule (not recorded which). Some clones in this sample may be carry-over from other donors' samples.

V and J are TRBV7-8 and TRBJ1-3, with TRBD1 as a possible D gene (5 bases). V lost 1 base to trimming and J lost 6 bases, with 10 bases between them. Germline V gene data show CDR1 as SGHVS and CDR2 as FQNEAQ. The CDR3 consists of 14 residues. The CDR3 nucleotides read TGTGCCAGCAGCTTAGGCAGGGTTGAAAACACCATATATTTT. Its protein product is CASSLGRVENTIYF. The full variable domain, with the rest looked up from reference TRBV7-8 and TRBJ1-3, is GAGVSQSPRYKVAKRGQDVALRCDPISGHVSLFWYQQALGQGPEFLTYFQNEAQLDKSGLPSDRFFAERPEGSVSTLKIQRTQQEDSAVYLCASSLGRVENTIYFGEGSWLTVV.

CDR3 sequence: CASSTNEAVPRLLSSYEQYF. Here the CDR3 DNA reads TGTGCCAGCTCAACAAACGAGGCAGTACCCCGACTCTTAAGCTCCTACGAGCAGTACTTC. This chain connects TRBV12-1 to TRBJ2-7. TRBV12-1 is annotated as a pseudogene. The CDR3 totals 20 residues.

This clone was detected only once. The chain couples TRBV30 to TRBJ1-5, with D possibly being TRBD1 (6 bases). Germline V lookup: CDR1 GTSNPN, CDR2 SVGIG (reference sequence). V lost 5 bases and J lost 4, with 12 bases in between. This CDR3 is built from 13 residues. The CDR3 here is CAWALGGNQPQHF. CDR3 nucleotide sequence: TGTGCCTGGGCCCTAGGGGGAAATCAGCCCCAGCATTTT.

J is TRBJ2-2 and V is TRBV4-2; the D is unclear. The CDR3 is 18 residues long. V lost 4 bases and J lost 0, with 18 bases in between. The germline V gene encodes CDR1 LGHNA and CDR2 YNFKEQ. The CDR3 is CASSRHLNSLANTGELFF. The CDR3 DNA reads TGTGCCAGCAGCCGCCATCTCAACAGCCTCGCGAACACCGGGGAGCTGTTTTTT.

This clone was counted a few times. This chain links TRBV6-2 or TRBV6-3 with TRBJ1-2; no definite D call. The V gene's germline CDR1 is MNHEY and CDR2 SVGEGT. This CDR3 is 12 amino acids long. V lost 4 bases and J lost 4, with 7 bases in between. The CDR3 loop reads CASSFGIYGYTF. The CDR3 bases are TGTGCCAGCAGTTTCGGGATCTATGGCTACACCTTC.

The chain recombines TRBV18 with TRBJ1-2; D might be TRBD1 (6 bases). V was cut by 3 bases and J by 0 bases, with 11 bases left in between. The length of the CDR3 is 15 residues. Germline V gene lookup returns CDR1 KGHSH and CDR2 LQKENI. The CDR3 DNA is TGTGCCAGCTCACCGGGGGCGGCGACTAACTATGGCTACACCTTC. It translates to CASSPGAATNYGYTF.

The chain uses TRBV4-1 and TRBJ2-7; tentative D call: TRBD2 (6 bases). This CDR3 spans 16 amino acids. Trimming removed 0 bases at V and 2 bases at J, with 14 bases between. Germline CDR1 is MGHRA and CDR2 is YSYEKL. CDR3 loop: CASSQDFPGATYEQYF. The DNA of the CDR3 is TGCGCCAGCAGCCAAGATTTCCCGGGAGCTACCTACGAGCAGTACTTC.

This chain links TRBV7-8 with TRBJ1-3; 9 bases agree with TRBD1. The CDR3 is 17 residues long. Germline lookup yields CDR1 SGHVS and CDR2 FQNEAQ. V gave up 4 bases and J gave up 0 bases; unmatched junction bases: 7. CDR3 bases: TGTGCCAGCAGCTCGGCGGGACAGGGAAGCTCTGGAAACACCATATATTTT. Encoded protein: CASSSAGQGSSGNTIYF. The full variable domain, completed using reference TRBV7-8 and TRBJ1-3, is GAGVSQSPRYKVAKRGQDVALRCDPISGHVSLFWYQQALGQGPEFLTYFQNEAQLDKSGLPSDRFFAERPEGSVSTLKIQRTQQEDSAVYLCASSSAGQGSSGNTIYFGEGSWLTVV.

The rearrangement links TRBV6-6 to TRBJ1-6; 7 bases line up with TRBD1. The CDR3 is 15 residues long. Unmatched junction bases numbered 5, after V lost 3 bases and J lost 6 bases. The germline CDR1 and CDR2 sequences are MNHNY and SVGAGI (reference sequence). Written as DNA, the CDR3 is TGTGCCAGCAGTTATATTGCAGGGGGTAATTCACCCCTCCACTTT. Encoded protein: CASSYIAGGNSPLHF.

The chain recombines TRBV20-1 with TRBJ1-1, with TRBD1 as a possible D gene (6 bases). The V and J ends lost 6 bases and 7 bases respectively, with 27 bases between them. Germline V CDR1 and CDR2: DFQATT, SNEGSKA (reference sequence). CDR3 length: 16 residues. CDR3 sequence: CSAPSGGHIGTNEAFF. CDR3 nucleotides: TGCAGTGCCCCGTCGGGGGGGCACATAGGGACCAATGAAGCTTTCTTT.

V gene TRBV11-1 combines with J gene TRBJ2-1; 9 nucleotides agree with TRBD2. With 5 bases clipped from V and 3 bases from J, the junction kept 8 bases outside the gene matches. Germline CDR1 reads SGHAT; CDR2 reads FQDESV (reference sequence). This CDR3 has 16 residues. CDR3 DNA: TGTGCCAGCAGCCCCTTTGCGGGAGGGGGCTACAATGAGCAGTTCTTC. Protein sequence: CASSPFAGGGYNEQFF.

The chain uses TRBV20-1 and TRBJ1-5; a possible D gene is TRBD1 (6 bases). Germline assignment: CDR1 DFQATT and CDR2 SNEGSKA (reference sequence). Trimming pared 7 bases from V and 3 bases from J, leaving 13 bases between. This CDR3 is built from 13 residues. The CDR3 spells CSVTTGYNQPQHF. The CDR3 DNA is TGCAGTGTCACAACAGGGTACAATCAGCCCCAGCATTTT.

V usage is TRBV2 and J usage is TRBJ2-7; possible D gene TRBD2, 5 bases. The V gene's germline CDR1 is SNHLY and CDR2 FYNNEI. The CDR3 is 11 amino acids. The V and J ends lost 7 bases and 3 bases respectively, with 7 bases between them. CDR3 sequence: CASTGNYEQYF. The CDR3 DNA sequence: TGTGCCAGCACGGGGAACTACGAGCAGTACTTC. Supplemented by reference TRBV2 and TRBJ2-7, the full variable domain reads EPEVTQTPSHQVTQMGQEVILRCVPISNHLYFYWYRQILGQKVEFLVSFYNNEISEKSEIFDDQFSVERPDGSNFTLKIRSTKLEDSAMYFCASTGNYEQYFGPGTRLTVT.

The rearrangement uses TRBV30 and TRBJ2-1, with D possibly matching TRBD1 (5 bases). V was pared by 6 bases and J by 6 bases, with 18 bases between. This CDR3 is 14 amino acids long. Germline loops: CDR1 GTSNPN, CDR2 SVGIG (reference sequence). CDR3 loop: CACPSTEHPNEQFF. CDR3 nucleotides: TGTGCCTGTCCCTCGACAGAGCACCCCAATGAGCAGTTCTTC.

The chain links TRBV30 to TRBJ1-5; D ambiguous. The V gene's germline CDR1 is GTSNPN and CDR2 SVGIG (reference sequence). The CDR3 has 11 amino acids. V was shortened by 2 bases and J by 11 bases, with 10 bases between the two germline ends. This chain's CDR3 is CAWSRPPAQHF. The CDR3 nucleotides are TGTGCCTGGAGTCGCCCTCCGGCCCAGCATTTT.

CDR3 protein: CASSITASGPYEQYF. The DNA of the CDR3 is TGTGCCAGCAGCATCACAGCTTCGGGTCCGTACGAGCAGTACTTC. The rearrangement uses TRBV3-1 and TRBJ2-7; D remains unclear. CDR1 is LGHDT, CDR2 YNNKEL, per germline (reference sequence). The CDR3 totals 15 residues. The V gene lost 5 bases and the J gene lost 4 bases, with 18 bases spanning the gap.

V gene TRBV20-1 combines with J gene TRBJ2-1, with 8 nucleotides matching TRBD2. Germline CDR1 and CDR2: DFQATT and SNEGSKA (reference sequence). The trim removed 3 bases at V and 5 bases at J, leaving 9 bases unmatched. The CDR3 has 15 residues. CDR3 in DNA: TGCAGTGCTAGGATACAGCGGGAGCGAGACAATGAGCAGTTCTTC. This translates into CSARIQRERDNEQFF.

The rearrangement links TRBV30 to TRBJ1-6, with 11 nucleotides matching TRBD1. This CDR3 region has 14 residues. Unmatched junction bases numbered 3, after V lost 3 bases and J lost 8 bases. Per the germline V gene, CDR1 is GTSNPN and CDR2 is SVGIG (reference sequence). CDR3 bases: TGTGCCTGGAGCCGGACAGGGGGCTATTCACCCCTCCACTTT. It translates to CAWSRTGGYSPLHF.

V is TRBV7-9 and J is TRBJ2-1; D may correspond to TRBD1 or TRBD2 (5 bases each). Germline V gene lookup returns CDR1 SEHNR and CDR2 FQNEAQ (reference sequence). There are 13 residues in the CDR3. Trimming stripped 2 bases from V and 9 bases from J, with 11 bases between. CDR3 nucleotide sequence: TGTGCCAGCAGCTTACAGGGAGCGAGTGAGCAGTTCTTC. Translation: CASSLQGASEQFF.

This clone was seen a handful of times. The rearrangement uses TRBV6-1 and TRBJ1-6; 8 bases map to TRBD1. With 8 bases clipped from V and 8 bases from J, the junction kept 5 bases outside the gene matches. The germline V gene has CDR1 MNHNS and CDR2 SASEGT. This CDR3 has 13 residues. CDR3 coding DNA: TGTGCCAGCCGGGGACAGGAGGATTCACCCCTCCACTTT. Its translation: CASRGQEDSPLHF.

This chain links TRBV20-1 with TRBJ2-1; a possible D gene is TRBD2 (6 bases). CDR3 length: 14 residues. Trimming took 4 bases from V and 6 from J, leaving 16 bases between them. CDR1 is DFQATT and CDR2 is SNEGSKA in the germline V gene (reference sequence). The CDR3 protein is CSAISGSRINEQFF. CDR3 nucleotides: TGCAGTGCTATTTCCGGGAGTAGGATCAATGAGCAGTTCTTC.

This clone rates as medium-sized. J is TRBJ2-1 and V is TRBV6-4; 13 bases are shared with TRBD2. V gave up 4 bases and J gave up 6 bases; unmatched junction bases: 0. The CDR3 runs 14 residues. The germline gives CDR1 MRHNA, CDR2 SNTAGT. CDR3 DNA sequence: TGTGCCAGCAGTGGGACTAGCGGGAGCAATGAGCAGTTCTTC. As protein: CASSGTSGSNEQFF.

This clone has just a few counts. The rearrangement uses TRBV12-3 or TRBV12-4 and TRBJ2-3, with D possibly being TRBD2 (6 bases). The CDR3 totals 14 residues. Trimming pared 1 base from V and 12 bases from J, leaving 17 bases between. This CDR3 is CASSLEWDFSLQYF. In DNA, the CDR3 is TGTGCCAGCAGTTTAGAATGGGACTTCTCACTTCAGTATTTT.

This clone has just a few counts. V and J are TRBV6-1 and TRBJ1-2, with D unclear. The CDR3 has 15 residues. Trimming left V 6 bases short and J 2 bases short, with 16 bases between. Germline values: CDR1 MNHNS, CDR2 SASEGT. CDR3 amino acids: CASRLSPGKNYGYTF. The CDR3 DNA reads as TGTGCCAGCAGACTCTCTCCGGGGAAGAACTATGGCTACACCTTC.

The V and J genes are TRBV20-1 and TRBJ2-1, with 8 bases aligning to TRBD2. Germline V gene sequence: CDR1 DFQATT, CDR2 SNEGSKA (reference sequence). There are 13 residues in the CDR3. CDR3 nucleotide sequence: TGCAGACCCGGGGGGGTTGTGAAGGATGAGCAGTTCTTC. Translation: CRPGGVVKDEQFF.

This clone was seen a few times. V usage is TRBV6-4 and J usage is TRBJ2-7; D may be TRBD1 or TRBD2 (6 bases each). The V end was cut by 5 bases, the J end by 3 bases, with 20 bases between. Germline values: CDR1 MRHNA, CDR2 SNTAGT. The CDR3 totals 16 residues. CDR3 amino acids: CASSPSGGGKRYEQYF. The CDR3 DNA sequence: TGTGCCAGCAGTCCCTCTGGAGGGGGGAAACGCTACGAGCAGTACTTC.

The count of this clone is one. DNA of the CDR3: TGTGCCAGTAGTATGGGGGGACAGGGCTTCTCTGGGGCCAACGTCCTGACTTTC. Translated, it gives CASSMGGQGFSGANVLTF. The chain couples TRBV19 to TRBJ2-6; 9 bases agree with TRBD1. CDR3 size: 18 residues. Trimming removed 3 bases from V and 0 bases from J; junction bases left unmatched: 6. CDR1 is LNHDA and CDR2 is SQIVND in the germline V gene (reference sequence).

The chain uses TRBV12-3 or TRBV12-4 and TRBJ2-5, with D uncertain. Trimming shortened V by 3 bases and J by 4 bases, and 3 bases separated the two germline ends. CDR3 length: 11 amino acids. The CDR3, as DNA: TGTGCCAGCAGTTTGTTAGAGACCCAGTACTTC. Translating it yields CASSLLETQYF.

CDR3 loop: CASRERSSYNSPLHF. CDR3 DNA: TGTGCCAGCAGAGAACGGAGCTCCTATAATTCACCCCTCCACTTT. J is TRBJ1-6 and V is TRBV27, with D hard to call. Germline loops: CDR1 MNHEY, CDR2 SMNVEV (reference sequence). The CDR3 totals 15 residues. V shed 6 bases and J shed 0 bases, with 9 bases lying between them.

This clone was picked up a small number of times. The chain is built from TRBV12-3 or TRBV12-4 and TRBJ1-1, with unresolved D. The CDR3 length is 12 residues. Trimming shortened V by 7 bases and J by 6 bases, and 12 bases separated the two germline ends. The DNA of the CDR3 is TGTGCCAGCATCCTAGATGGGCCTGAAGCTTTCTTT. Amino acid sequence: CASILDGPEAFF.

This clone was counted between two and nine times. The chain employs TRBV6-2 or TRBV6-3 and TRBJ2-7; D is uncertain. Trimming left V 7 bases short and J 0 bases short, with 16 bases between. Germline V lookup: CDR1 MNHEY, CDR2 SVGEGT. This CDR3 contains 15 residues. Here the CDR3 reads CASTQELVRSYEQYF. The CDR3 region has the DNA TGTGCCAGCACTCAAGAGTTGGTCCGCTCCTACGAGCAGTACTTC.

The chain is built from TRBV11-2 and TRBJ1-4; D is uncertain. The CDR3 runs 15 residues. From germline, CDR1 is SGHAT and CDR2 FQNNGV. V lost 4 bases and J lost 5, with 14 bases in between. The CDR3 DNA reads TGTGCCAGCAGCTCAGAAGGGCAGTTAAATGAAAAACTGTTTTTT. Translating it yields CASSSEGQLNEKLFF.